These 24 T cell receptor beta chains were all obtained from the same sample, sequenced in a study of a mutant IDH1 vaccine in newly diagnosed glioma. Time point defined: week 35, safety follow-up. With topical imiquimod, each dose of the vaccine consisted of 300 ug of mutant IDH1 20-mer peptide. No antigen has been identified for these receptors. This table comes from immunoSEQ multiplex PCR, and its TCRdb copy is limited to in-frame clones, with some not included. Of roughly 60,000 clones detected, roughly 76% appear once; the ten largest clones hold under 7%. The input for sequencing was PBMCs, taken from a glioma patient whose treatment included an IDH1 peptide vaccine. Every receptor here comes from a man aged 40-49 years with glioma.

CDR3 residues: CASSQGGSQEGEQFF. In nucleotides, the CDR3 is TGCGCCAGCAGCCAAGGGGGGTCCCAAGAGGGGGAGCAGTTCTTC. This chain links TRBV4-1 with TRBJ2-1, with D possibly called TRBD1 or TRBD2 (5 bases each). This CDR3 has 15 amino acids. The germline V and J ends were trimmed by 1 base and 10 bases, with 17 bases remaining between them. Germline CDR1 is MGHRA and CDR2 is YSYEKL.

The chain uses TRBV10-2 and TRBJ1-2, with TRBD1 matching over 8 bases. Germline assignment: CDR1 WSHSY and CDR2 SAAADI. This CDR3 is 13 amino acids long. The J segment lost 7 bases and the V segment lost 7 bases, leaving 8 bases of the junction unmatched. The CDR3 DNA reads as TGCGCCAGCACCCCTGACAGGGGTCTTGGCTACACCTTC. Translating gives CASTPDRGLGYTF.

The J gene is TRBJ2-7, the V gene TRBV4-3; D tentatively fits TRBD1 or TRBD2 (6 bases each). Germline CDR1 reads LGHNA; CDR2 reads YSLEER. This CDR3 contains 16 residues. The germline V and J ends were trimmed by 1 base and 3 bases, with 16 bases remaining between them. The CDR3 DNA is TGCGCCAGCAGCCAAGGACGGGGGCTTGGGATCTACGAGCAGTACTTC. Its translation is CASSQGRGLGIYEQYF.

This clone was seen just once. The chain is built from TRBV6-5 and TRBJ1-6; 9 bases are a match to TRBD1. V trimming: 7 bases; J trimming: 6 bases; junction bases outside the gene matches: 7. This CDR3 has 15 residues. CDR1 and CDR2 (germline): MNHEY, SVGAGI. CDR3 nucleotide sequence: TGTGCCAGCAACCTGGGACAGGGCTTTAATTCACCCCTCCACTTT. Residues: CASNLGQGFNSPLHF.

This clone showed up just a few times. This rearrangement joins TRBV7-2 to TRBJ2-5; D gene uncertain. V gave up 4 bases and J gave up 5 bases, with 11 bases separating them. This CDR3 has 13 amino acids. Germline CDR1 is SGHTA and CDR2 is FQGNSA. CDR3: CASSYRLTETQYF. CDR3 DNA sequence: TGTGCCAGCAGCTATAGATTAACGGAGACCCAGTACTTC.

The rearrangement uses TRBV6-6 and TRBJ1-1; 8 nucleotides align to TRBD1. Trimming took 10 bases from V and 0 from J; bases not matched to a gene: 10. The CDR3 spans 15 residues. Germline V gene data show CDR1 as MNHNY and CDR2 as SVGAGI (reference sequence). The CDR3 spells CATQLPGGLNTEAFF. Written as DNA, the CDR3 is TGTGCCACTCAACTCCCAGGGGGCCTGAACACTGAAGCTTTCTTT.

The gene calls are TRBV4-2 and TRBJ2-3; 9 nucleotides align to TRBD2. Germline CDR1 and CDR2: LGHNA and YNFKEQ. V shed 4 bases and J 4 bases; nucleotides not matched to a gene: 9. The CDR3 runs 16 residues. CDR3 bases: TGTGCCAGCAGCCCCCCAGAGACTAGCGGTCCAGATACGCAGTATTTT. It codes for CASSPPETSGPDTQYF.

This rearrangement joins TRBV5-3 to TRBJ2-3; D remains ambiguous. TRBV5-3 is assigned to the ORF class and has an uncertain function. V gave up 9 bases and J gave up 2 bases, with 7 bases separating them. CDR3 size: 11 residues. CDR3 residues: CATPYTDTQYF. DNA of the CDR3: TGTGCCACTCCTTACACAGATACGCAGTATTTT.

The rearrangement uses TRBV4-1 and TRBJ1-1; D remains ambiguous. The length of the CDR3 is 13 residues. Trimming stripped 1 base from V and 4 bases from J, with 7 bases between. The germline V gene has CDR1 MGHRA and CDR2 YSYEKL. For the CDR3, the DNA is TGCGCCAGCAGCCAAGTGTCGAGCACTGAAGCTTTCTTT. It codes for CASSQVSSTEAFF.

The chain recombines TRBV5-6 with TRBJ2-7; D gene unclear. Trimming took 4 bases from V and 3 from J, leaving 8 bases between them. CDR1 is SGHDT, CDR2 YYEEEE, per germline. The CDR3 runs 12 residues. Written as DNA, the CDR3 is TGTGCCAGCAGCCAACGGAGCTACGAGCAGTACTTC. Its protein product is CASSQRSYEQYF.

CDR3 loop: CASRLQGLNTEAFF. CDR3 DNA: TGTGCCAGCAGACTCCAGGGTTTGAACACTGAAGCTTTCTTT. The chain is built from TRBV7-2 and TRBJ1-1; possible D gene TRBD1, 5 bases. Trimming removed 6 bases from V and 0 bases from J, with 11 bases in between. The CDR3 spans 14 residues. Looked up from germline, CDR1 is SGHTA and CDR2 is FQGNSA. The full variable domain, completed using reference TRBV7-2 and TRBJ1-1, is GAGVSQSPSNKVTEKGKDVELRCDPISGHTALYWYRQSLGQGLEFLIYFQGNSAPDKSGLPSDRFSAERTGGSVSTLTIQRTQQEDSAVYLCASRLQGLNTEAFFGQGTRLTVV.

This clone has more than one count but fewer than ten. The chain links TRBV11-2 to TRBJ1-1; D is undetermined. Germline V lookup: CDR1 SGHAT, CDR2 FQNNGV. Trimming removed 4 bases from V and 10 bases from J, with 22 bases in between. The CDR3 is 15 residues long. The chain's CDR3 is CASSWPSGLPSGAFF. The DNA of the CDR3 is TGTGCCAGCAGCTGGCCCTCCGGGCTCCCCTCAGGAGCTTTCTTT.

The gene calls are TRBV19 and TRBJ2-5; D perhaps matches TRBD2 (7 bases). Germline CDR1 is LNHDA and CDR2 is SQIVND (reference sequence). Trimming cost V 3 bases and J 4 bases, with 15 bases left between them. The CDR3 covers 15 residues. For the CDR3, the DNA is TGTGCCAGTAGTATGATTCAGGGAGGGGGAGAGACCCAGTACTTC. This sequence encodes CASSMIQGGGETQYF.

This chain uses TRBV7-2 with TRBJ2-5; the D gene is possibly TRBD1 (6 bases). V was cut by 1 base and J by 5 bases, with 14 bases left in between. The CDR3 runs to 15 residues. Germline V gene sequence: CDR1 SGHTA, CDR2 FQGNSA. The CDR3 loop reads CASSLVSGRGETQYF. For the CDR3, the DNA is TGTGCCAGCAGCTTAGTCAGTGGAAGGGGGGAGACCCAGTACTTC.

The chain uses TRBV15 and TRBJ2-2; D remains unclear. Germline V gene sequence: CDR1 LNHNV, CDR2 YYDKDF (reference sequence). The V end was cut by 3 bases, the J end by 3 bases, with 8 bases between. The CDR3 is 14 amino acids. Here the CDR3 reads CATSSTDYTGELFF. The CDR3 DNA is TGTGCCACCAGCAGCACCGACTACACCGGGGAGCTGTTTTTT.

The rearrangement uses TRBV30 and TRBJ2-3, with D unresolved. V lost 0 bases, J lost 0 bases, and 4 bases lay in between. CDR3 length: 13 residues. Germline V gives CDR1 GTSNPN, CDR2 SVGIG (reference sequence). Here the CDR3 reads CAWSVFSTDTQYF. Written as DNA, the CDR3 is TGTGCCTGGAGTGTATTCAGCACAGATACGCAGTATTTT.

This clone was seen only a few times. This chain links TRBV4-3 with TRBJ1-2, with D tentatively TRBD1 (5 bases). This CDR3 contains 15 residues. CDR1 is LGHNA, CDR2 YSLEER, per germline. V was trimmed by 1 base and J by 6 bases, leaving 15 bases between them. The CDR3 DNA follows: TGCGCCAGCAGCCAAGGCGGAGTGGGGGAAAATGGCTACACCTTC. This translates into CASSQGGVGENGYTF.

This clone was counted a single time. The chain recombines TRBV30 with TRBJ2-7; possibly TRBD1 for D (7 bases). The germline V gene encodes CDR1 GTSNPN and CDR2 SVGIG (reference sequence). V was shortened by 3 bases and J by 4 bases, with 13 bases between the two germline ends. This CDR3 contains 13 residues. The CDR3 DNA reads as TGTGCCTGGAGGCTGACAGGGACTTACGAGCAGTACTTC. Protein product: CAWRLTGTYEQYF. The complete variable domain, with remaining parts taken from reference TRBV30 and TRBJ2-7, reads SQTIHQWPATLVQPVGSPLSLECTVEGTSNPNLYWYRQAAGRGLQLLFYSVGIGQISSEVPQNLSASRPQDRQFILSSKKLLLSDSGFYLCAWRLTGTYEQYFGPGTRLTVT.

There are a few counts of this clone. The rearrangement uses TRBV19 and TRBJ2-2, with unresolved D. The CDR3 totals 12 residues. The germline V and J ends were trimmed by 3 bases and 8 bases, with 7 bases remaining between them. CDR1 LNHDA and CDR2 SQIVND come from the germline V gene (reference sequence). This CDR3 is CASSIYRGELFF. The CDR3 nucleotides are TGTGCCAGTAGTATTTACCGGGGGGAGCTGTTTTTT.

This clone has a single count. The chain carries TRBV29-1 and TRBJ2-5; 14 bases are shared with TRBD2. Per the germline V gene, CDR1 is SQVTM and CDR2 is ANQGSEA. The CDR3 consists of 16 residues. The J segment lost 4 bases and the V segment lost 3 bases, leaving 7 bases of the junction unmatched. The chain's CDR3 is CSVERTSGGLRETQYF. The CDR3 DNA reads as TGCAGCGTTGAGAGGACTAGCGGGGGGCTCAGAGAGACCCAGTACTTC.

The chain has TRBV5-1 and TRBJ2-1; TRBD2 matches 7 bases. CDR1 and CDR2 from the germline V gene are SGHRS and YFSETQ. The CDR3 extends over 15 amino acids. V lost 1 base, J lost 5 bases, and 6 bases stayed unmatched. The CDR3 loop reads CASSLIGGRNNEQFF. The CDR3, as DNA: TGCGCCAGCAGCTTGATCGGGGGGAGAAACAATGAGCAGTTCTTC.

The rearrangement uses TRBV19 and TRBJ2-1; D gene uncertain. This CDR3 is built from 12 residues. Trimming removed 6 bases from V and 7 bases from J, with 10 bases in between. CDR1 and CDR2 from the germline V gene are LNHDA and SQIVND (reference sequence). This chain's CDR3 is CASSPGLNEQFF. CDR3 nucleotides: TGTGCCAGTAGCCCGGGCCTGAATGAGCAGTTCTTC. Variable domain in full (rest from reference TRBV19 and TRBJ2-1): DGGITQSPKYLFRKEGQNVTLSCEQNLNHDAMYWYRQDPGQGLRLIYYSQIVNDFQKGDIAEGYSVSREKKESFPLTVTSAQKNPTAFYLCASSPGLNEQFFGPGTRLTVL.

The CDR3 spells CATSRTDRGDEQFF. The DNA for the CDR3 is TGTGCCACCAGCAGAACCGACAGGGGCGATGAGCAGTTCTTC. This chain connects TRBV15 to TRBJ2-1, with TRBD1 identical over 8 bases. Germline CDR1 LNHNV, CDR2 YYDKDF (reference sequence). The CDR3 runs 14 residues. The junction had 5 bases not matched to a gene; V was cut back by 2 bases and J by 8 bases.

V usage is TRBV27 and J usage is TRBJ2-7; TRBD2 aligns across 13 bases. Germline CDR1 and CDR2: MNHEY and SMNVEV (reference sequence). CDR3 length: 17 residues. The V gene end was trimmed by 3 bases and the J gene end by 6 bases; junction bases not matched to a gene: 11. Written as DNA, the CDR3 is TGTGCCAGCAGTTTCCTGGGACTAGCGGGAAGGGAGGGCGAGCAGTACTTC. It specifies CASSFLGLAGREGEQYF.